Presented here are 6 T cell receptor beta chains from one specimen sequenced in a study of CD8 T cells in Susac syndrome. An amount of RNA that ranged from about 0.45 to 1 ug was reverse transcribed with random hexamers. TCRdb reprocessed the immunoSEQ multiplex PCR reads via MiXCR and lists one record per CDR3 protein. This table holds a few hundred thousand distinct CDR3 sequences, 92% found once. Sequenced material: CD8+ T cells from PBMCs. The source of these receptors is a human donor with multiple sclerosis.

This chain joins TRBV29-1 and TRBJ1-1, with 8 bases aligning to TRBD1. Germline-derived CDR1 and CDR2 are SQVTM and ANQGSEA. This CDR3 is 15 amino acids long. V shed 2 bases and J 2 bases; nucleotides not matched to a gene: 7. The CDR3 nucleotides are TGCAGCGTTGAATTGGGGGGACAGGCTAACACTGAAGCTTTCTTT. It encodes CSVELGGQANTEAFF.

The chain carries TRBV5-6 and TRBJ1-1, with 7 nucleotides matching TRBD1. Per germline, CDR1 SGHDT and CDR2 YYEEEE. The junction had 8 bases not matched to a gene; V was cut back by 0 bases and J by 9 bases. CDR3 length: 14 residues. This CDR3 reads CASSLGDSSEQAFF. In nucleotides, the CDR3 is TGTGCCAGCAGCTTGGGGGACAGTTCTGAACAAGCTTTCTTT. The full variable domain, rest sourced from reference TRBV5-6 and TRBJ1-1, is DAGVTQSPTHLIKTRGQQVTLRCSPKSGHDTVSWYQQALGQGPQFIFQYYEEEERQRGNFPDRFSGHQFPNYSSELNVNALLLGDSALYLCASSLGDSSEQAFFGQGTRLTVV.

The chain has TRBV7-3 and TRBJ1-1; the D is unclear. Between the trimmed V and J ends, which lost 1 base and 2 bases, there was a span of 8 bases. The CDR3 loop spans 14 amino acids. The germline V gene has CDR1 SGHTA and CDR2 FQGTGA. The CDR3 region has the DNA TGTGCCAGCAGCTTAAATTCGGGTAACACTGAAGCTTTCTTT. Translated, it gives CASSLNSGNTEAFF. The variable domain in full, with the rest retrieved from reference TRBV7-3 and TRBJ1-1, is GAGVSQTPSNKVTEKGKYVELRCDPISGHTALYWYRQSLGQGPEFLIYFQGTGAADDSGLPNDRFFAVRPEGSVSTLKIQRTERGDSAVYLCASSLNSGNTEAFFGQGTRLTVV.

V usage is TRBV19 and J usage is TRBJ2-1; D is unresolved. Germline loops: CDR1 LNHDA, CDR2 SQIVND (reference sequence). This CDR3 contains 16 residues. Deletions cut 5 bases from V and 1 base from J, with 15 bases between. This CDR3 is CASSPSLAPSYNEQFF. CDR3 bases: TGTGCCAGTAGTCCCTCTCTCGCGCCATCCTACAATGAGCAGTTCTTC.

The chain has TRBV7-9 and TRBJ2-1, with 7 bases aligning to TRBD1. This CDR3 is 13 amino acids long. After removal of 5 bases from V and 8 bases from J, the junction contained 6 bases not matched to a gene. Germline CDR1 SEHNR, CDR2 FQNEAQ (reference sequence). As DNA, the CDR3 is TGTGCCAGCAGCCTGACAGGGTACTATGAGCAGTTCTTC. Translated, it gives CASSLTGYYEQFF. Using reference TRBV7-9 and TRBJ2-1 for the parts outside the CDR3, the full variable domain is DTGVSQNPRHKITKRGQNVTFRCDPISEHNRLYWYRQTLGQGPEFLTYFQNEAQLEKSRLLSDRFSAERPKGSFSTLEIQRTEQGDSAMYLCASSLTGYYEQFFGPGTRLTVL.

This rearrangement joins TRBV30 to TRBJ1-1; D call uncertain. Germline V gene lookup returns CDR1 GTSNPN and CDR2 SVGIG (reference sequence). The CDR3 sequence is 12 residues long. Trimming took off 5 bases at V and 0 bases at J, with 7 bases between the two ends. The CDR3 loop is CAWGILNTEAFF. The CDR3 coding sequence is TGTGCCTGGGGGATTCTGAACACTGAAGCTTTCTTT.